The 14 T cell receptor beta chains given below trace back to one sample, sequenced in a study of response to subunit inactivated influenza vaccine. TCRdb reprocessed the RT-PCR reads via MiXCR and lists one record per CDR3 protein. The sample lists around 530,000 distinct CDR3 sequences; approximately 15% were seen once. Material: CD4+ T cells sorted from PBMCs, obtained approximately 25 months after vaccination. The receptors originated from a man in his fifties or sixties who received an inactivated influenza vaccine.

This clonotype was counted only a few times. This chain uses TRBV5-4 with TRBJ2-5; D is possibly TRBD2 (6 bases). Per germline, CDR1 SGHNT and CDR2 YYREEE (reference sequence). The V gene lost 4 bases and the J gene lost 4 bases, with 11 bases spanning the gap. The CDR3 is 13 amino acids. The CDR3 sequence is CASSSQEGETQYF. In DNA form, the CDR3 reads TGTGCCAGCAGCAGTCAGGAGGGAGAGACCCAGTACTTC.

This clonotype was seen at least ten times. The rearrangement links TRBV12-3 or TRBV12-4 to TRBJ2-5, with D unclear. This CDR3 has 13 residues. Trimming pared 6 bases from V and 2 bases from J, leaving 10 bases between. The CDR3 is CASSFSQQETQYF. The CDR3 coding sequence is TGTGCCAGCAGCTTTTCCCAGCAAGAGACCCAGTACTTC.

This clonotype was seen a few times. The rearrangement uses TRBV7-2 and TRBJ2-7, with 9 bases identical to TRBD1. Per the germline V gene, CDR1 is SGHTA and CDR2 is FQGNSA. The trim removed 5 bases at V and 7 bases at J, leaving 9 bases unmatched. The CDR3 is 14 residues long. The CDR3 DNA is TGTGCCAGCAGCCCAGGGACAGGGTTCAGGGAGCAGTACTTC. It is translated as CASSPGTGFREQYF. Filled out from reference TRBV7-2 and TRBJ2-7, the complete variable domain reads GAGVSQSPSNKVTEKGKDVELRCDPISGHTALYWYRQSLGQGLEFLIYFQGNSAPDKSGLPSDRFSAERTGGSVSTLTIQRTQQEDSAVYLCASSPGTGFREQYFGPGTRLTVT.

This clonotype was detected a few times. The chain has TRBV12-3 or TRBV12-4 and TRBJ2-7; D uncertain. The CDR3 runs to 13 residues. Trimming shortened V by 3 bases and J by 2 bases, and 8 bases separated the two germline ends. The DNA of the CDR3 is TGTGCCAGCAGTTTCCGGCCAGCCTACGAGCAGTACTTC. The encoded protein is CASSFRPAYEQYF.

The V gene is TRBV6-2 or TRBV6-3, the J gene TRBJ2-6; D gene unclear. The V end was cut by 2 bases, the J end by 0 bases, with 5 bases between. This CDR3 region has 15 residues. Germline assignment: CDR1 MNHEY and CDR2 SVGEGT. CDR3 loop: CASSYLSSGANVLTF. DNA of the CDR3: TGTGCCAGCAGTTACCTGTCCTCTGGGGCCAACGTCCTGACTTTC.

This clonotype was found a few times. The chain uses TRBV9 and TRBJ2-7; 9 nucleotides match TRBD2. The germline V gene has CDR1 SGDLS and CDR2 YYNGEE. Trimming cost V 4 bases and J 2 bases; bases outside gene matches: 10. The CDR3 spans 16 residues. The chain's CDR3 is CASSPLSSGGTYEQYF. The DNA of the CDR3 is TGTGCCAGCAGCCCCCTATCGAGCGGGGGGACCTACGAGCAGTACTTC.

The rearrangement links TRBV12-3 or TRBV12-4 to TRBJ1-1; 9 nucleotides match TRBD1. J gave up 1 base and V 0 bases, and 12 bases lay outside the gene matches. The CDR3 is 19 residues long. The CDR3 reads CASSLADRGGRLGNTEAFF. The CDR3 nucleotides are TGTGCCAGCAGTTTAGCGGACAGGGGAGGCCGATTGGGGAACACTGAAGCTTTCTTT.

The chain couples TRBV5-1 to TRBJ2-2; D could derive from TRBD1 or TRBD2 (5 bases each). The V end lost 4 bases, the J end lost 4 bases, and 17 bases lay between the germline ends. CDR1 is SGHRS and CDR2 is YFSETQ in the germline V gene. The CDR3 spans 16 residues. This CDR3 reads CASSALGPTGTGELFF. The CDR3 nucleotides are TGCGCCAGCAGCGCGCTGGGACCCACGGGCACCGGGGAGCTGTTTTTT.

The sample holds a few counts of this clonotype. In DNA form, the CDR3 reads TGTGCCAGCAGCATCGACTGGGGGGCCGGGGAGCTGTTTTTT. This encodes CASSIDWGAGELFF. The gene calls are TRBV5-4 and TRBJ2-2; D perhaps matches TRBD2 (6 bases). Trimming stripped 4 bases from V and 6 bases from J, with 13 bases between. The CDR3 has 14 residues. Germline V lookup: CDR1 SGHNT, CDR2 YYREEE (reference sequence).

This clonotype was observed a handful of times. CDR3 DNA: TGTGCCAGCAGCTTAGATAGCGGGGGGTACACCGGGGAGCTGTTTTTT. Translated, it gives CASSLDSGGYTGELFF. The rearrangement links TRBV7-2 to TRBJ2-2; TRBD2 matches 10 bases. Germline values: CDR1 SGHTA, CDR2 FQGNSA. The V segment lost 1 base and the J segment 3 bases; nucleotides outside the gene matches: 2. The CDR3 runs to 16 residues.

On this clonotype: Its ends do not fully match the called genes, so a read error is possible. V usage is TRBV11-3 and J usage is TRBJ2-1; 14 nucleotides match TRBD2. The CDR3 is made up of 13 amino acids. Germline CDR1 and CDR2: SGHNT and YENEEA. As DNA, the CDR3 is TGTGCCAGCAGCTTGGGGACTAGCGGGAGTCAGATCTTC. It codes for CASSLGTSGSQIF.

The J gene is TRBJ2-3, the V gene TRBV10-3; 8 bases fit TRBD2. The germline V gene encodes CDR1 ENHRY and CDR2 SYGVKD. The CDR3 totals 15 residues. V was pared by 2 bases and J by 2 bases, with 3 bases of the junction left unmatched. CDR3: CAISERGGNTDTQYF. CDR3 coding DNA: TGTGCCATCAGTGAGCGGGGGGGCAACACAGATACGCAGTATTTT.

This clonotype was seen only a few times. The rearrangement links TRBV6-1 to TRBJ2-7; tentative D call: TRBD2 (5 bases). Germline V CDR1 and CDR2: MNHNS, SASEGT. Trimming stripped 6 bases from V and 0 bases from J, with 15 bases between. This CDR3 comprises 15 residues. CDR3 nucleotide sequence: TGTGCCAGCAGGGCCCCGGCGGGCAGCTCCTACGAGCAGTACTTC. Translating gives CASRAPAGSSYEQYF.

This clonotype was picked up a small number of times. The V and J genes are TRBV20-1 and TRBJ1-4; D unresolved. V lost 1 base and J 0 bases, leaving 12 bases between the germline ends. The CDR3 has 16 amino acids. Germline V gene lookup returns CDR1 DFQATT and CDR2 SNEGSKA (reference sequence). The CDR3 sequence is CSARGAAGSTNEKLFF. DNA for the CDR3: TGCAGTGCTAGAGGAGCGGCGGGATCAACTAATGAAAAACTGTTTTTT.